This TCR beta chain is drawn from a study of early T cells in non-severe SARS-CoV-2 infection. Study overall: Sequencing of bulk RNA from unsorted whole blood was done, without chain pairing.

CDR1 is SNHLY, CDR2 FYNNEI, per germline. V shed 6 bases and J shed 4 bases, with 14 bases lying between them. This CDR3 contains 14 residues. This clonotype showed up many times. TCRdb re-analysed the 5' RACE reads in MiXCR, keeping a single row per CDR3 protein. The sample shows some 96,000 distinct CDR3 sequences, 8% to 13% of them seen only once. The sample was whole blood, taken at baseline. The TCR sequence derives from an adult who was a healthcare worker with PCR-confirmed SARS-CoV-2 infection or an uninfected control (not recorded which). The chain joins TRBV2 to TRBJ2-3; D is perhaps TRBD1 or TRBD2 (5 bases each). DNA for the CDR3: TGTGCCAGCAGGGGGGATCTAGTTTCAGATACGCAGTATTTT. Encoded protein: CASRGDLVSDTQYF.